This TCR beta chain is drawn from a study of cytomegalovirus exposure and HLA in healthy donors. Regarding this clone: Its matching antigen is unknown.

V lost 5 bases, J lost 4 bases, and 15 bases lay in between. The CDR3 covers 15 residues. In germline, CDR1 is MNHEY, CDR2 SVGAGI. General study findings and limits: Being productive about 90% or about 30% of the time was typical of most TCR beta V segments in an earlier analysis. Rare TCR sequences dominated, though some public TCRs recurred in many donors. Later on, an analysis showed TCR association rates differing by HLA locus, with DRB1 the most and HLA-C the fewest. Likely technical artifact: a cluster of highly shared sequence variants.

It was with 60 Vbeta and 13 Jbeta primers that the PCR ran. Some clones are missing from TCRdb's copy, which holds only in-frame ones; the method was immunoSEQ multiplex PCR. The table for this sample gives 150,000 to 200,000 clones. The rearrangement joins TRBV6-5 to TRBJ1-3, with D possibly being TRBD1 (5 bases). The specimen was PBMCs. This TCR was recovered from a woman aged 55-70 years in good health and CMV-seronegative. CDR3 nucleotides: TGTGCCAGCAGTAAACTGGGACTGCGCGGAAACACCATATATTTT. It translates to CASSKLGLRGNTIYF.